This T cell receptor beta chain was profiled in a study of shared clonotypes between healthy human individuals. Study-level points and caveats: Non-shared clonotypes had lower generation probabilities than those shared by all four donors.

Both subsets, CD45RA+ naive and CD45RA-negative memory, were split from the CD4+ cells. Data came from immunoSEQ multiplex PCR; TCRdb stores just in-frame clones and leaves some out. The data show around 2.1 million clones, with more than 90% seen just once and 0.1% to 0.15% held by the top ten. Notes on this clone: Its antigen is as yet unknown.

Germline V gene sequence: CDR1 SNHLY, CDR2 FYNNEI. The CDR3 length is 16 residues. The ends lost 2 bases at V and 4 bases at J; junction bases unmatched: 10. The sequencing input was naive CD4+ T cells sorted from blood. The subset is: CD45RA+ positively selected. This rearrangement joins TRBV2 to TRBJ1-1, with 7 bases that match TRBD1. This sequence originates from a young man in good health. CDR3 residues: CASSEPAQGFGTEAFF. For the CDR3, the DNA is TGTGCCAGCAGTGAACCCGCACAGGGGTTCGGCACTGAAGCTTTCTTT.